The present entry profiles one T cell receptor beta chain with its context. What it binds is not known. Starting from roughly 0.45 ug of total RNA, TCR libraries were made with linear amplification. In the study's own analysis: 5 healthy donors contributed some 78,000 sequenced TCR alpha transcripts. TCRdb re-derived calls from the reads in MiXCR, one entry per CDR3 protein. The V and J calls, along with clone size, are taken from TCRdb and not from the paper's own processing. The table lists some 190,000 distinct CDR3 sequences, about 70% of them singletons, with more than 2% in the top ten. The record originates from a study of healthy donors' naive CD4 and CD8 T cells. General observations from the study: Naive CD4+ and CD8+ cells reportedly differed in usage of most V and J genes. Negatively charged CDR3s marked CD8+ lineage; positively charged CDR3s marked CD4+ lineage.

Naive CD4+ cells were sorted as CD4+CD8-CD45RO-CD45RA+; naive CD8+ as CD8+CD4-CD45RA+CD27bright. Germline CDR1 is MNHEY and CDR2 is SVGAGI. Trimming cost V 3 bases and J 4 bases; bases outside gene matches: 14. This CDR3 has 18 residues. The V gene is TRBV6-5, the J gene TRBJ2-7; 11 bases align to TRBD1. Sequenced: naive CD4+ and CD8+ T cells sorted from blood, pooled from several donors. This clonotype originated in a pool of human donors in good health; the sample pools cells from several healthy donors. This CDR3 is CASSYQEPTGTGGYEQYF. The CDR3 coding sequence is TGTGCCAGCAGTTATCAGGAGCCCACCGGGACAGGGGGGTACGAGCAGTACTTC.